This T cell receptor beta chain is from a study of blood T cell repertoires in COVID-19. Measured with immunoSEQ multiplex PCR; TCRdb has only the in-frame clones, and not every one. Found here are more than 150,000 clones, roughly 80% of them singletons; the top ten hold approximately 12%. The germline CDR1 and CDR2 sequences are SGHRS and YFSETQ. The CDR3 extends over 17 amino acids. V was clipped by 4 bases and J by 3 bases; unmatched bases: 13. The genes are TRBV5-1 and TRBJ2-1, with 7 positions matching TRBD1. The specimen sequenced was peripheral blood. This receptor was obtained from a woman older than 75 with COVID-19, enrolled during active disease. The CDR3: CASSTFQDRDIYNEQFF. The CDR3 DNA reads TGCGCCAGCAGCACCTTTCAAGACAGGGACATCTACAATGAGCAGTTCTTC.